Detailed here is one T cell receptor (beta chain). What it recognizes is unknown. The entry originates in a study of CD8 T cells in Susac syndrome. With random hexamers, 0.5 to 1 ug RNA was reverse transcribed. Coverage of TCR beta CDR3 amplification by immunoSEQ multiplex PCR extended to 54 Vbeta and 13 Jbeta. From the immunoSEQ multiplex PCR reads, TCRdb called clonotypes with MiXCR, one entry per CDR3 protein. The table has 130,000 or so distinct CDR3 sequences, roughly 92% seen once; the top ten hold more than 0.09%. The germline V gene has CDR1 MDHEN and CDR2 SYDVKM. This CDR3 region has 16 residues. Trimming took off 6 bases at V and 0 bases at J, with 14 bases between the two ends. General study findings and limits: The study recognized that its TCR sequencing and HLA analysis covered a relatively small number of individuals.

Sequences were obtained from CD4+ T cells from PBMCs. The V and J genes are TRBV28 and TRBJ2-2; D unresolved. The sequence came from a human donor in good health. CDR3: CASSQLSGSNTGELFF. The CDR3 nucleotides are TGTGCCAGCAGCCAACTTTCAGGTTCGAACACCGGGGAGCTGTTTTTT.